This entry concerns a single TCR beta chain. The antigen remains unidentified. The source of the sample is a study of T cell responses to AZD1222 COVID-19 vaccine. General observations from the study: The CD4 TCRs associated with vaccination extended across spike and predominated at 160-218 and 743-854.

Method: immunoSEQ multiplex PCR; TCRdb's copy keeps in-frame clones and lacks some. The sample holds about 55,000 clones, about 90% seen once. The CDR3 contains 17 residues. Germline CDR1 reads SEHNR; CDR2 reads FQNEAQ (reference sequence). V was clipped by 5 bases and J by 4 bases, with 21 bases between them. The chain couples TRBV7-9 to TRBJ2-1; D may be TRBD1 or TRBD2 (6 bases each). This clonotype was sampled from an adult in good health. The starting material was peripheral blood, obtained on day 0 of AZD1222 vaccination. CDR3 DNA sequence: TGTGCCAGCAGCCCTAGACCGGACAGCGGACTATACAATGAGCAGTTCTTC. This codes for CASSPRPDSGLYNEQFF.